This T cell receptor beta chain was found in a study of cytomegalovirus exposure and HLA in healthy donors. V lost 4 bases and J 7 bases, leaving 20 bases between the germline ends. There are 16 residues in the CDR3. Germline CDR1 reads LGHNA; CDR2 reads YNFKEQ. This clone has a handful of counts. Its target is unknown. Whole-study results and caveats: TCR sequences were mostly rare, though some public TCRs occurred in many donors. What a later analysis reportedly showed was that an Asian-associated ancestry cluster had fewer N-insertions than the roughly 670-donor mean.

Primers included in the PCR were 60 Vbeta and 13 Jbeta primers. The data were produced by immunoSEQ multiplex PCR, yet TCRdb's version contains in-frame clones alone and is incomplete. This table has some 110,000 clones, approximately 74% appearing once. This TCR came from a woman aged 45-59 years in good health and CMV-seropositive. Material for sequencing was PBMCs. V usage is TRBV4-2 and J usage is TRBJ1-5; a weak D match, TRBD1 (5 bases). CDR3 bases: TGTGCCAGCAGCCTTCTGCCTGGGGGGGAAGACCAGCCCCAGCATTTT. Encoded protein: CASSLLPGGEDQPQHF.